The clone carrying this T cell receptor (beta chain) has more than one count but fewer than ten. Per the germline V gene, CDR1 is LGHNA and CDR2 is YSLEER. V lost 1 base and J lost 11; bases outside the gene matches: 15. CDR3 length: 17 residues. Extraction of RNA preceded its reverse transcription into cDNA, which served as the sequencing template. Measured with immunoSEQ multiplex PCR; TCRdb has only the in-frame clones, and not every one. The sample includes approximately 130,000 clones, roughly 55% of them seen just once. This sample stems from a study of CD8+ T cells in alopecia areata. Looking at the study overall: The study gave tofacitinib for 6 to 18 months, then 6 months off drug.

As for treatment: oral pan-JAK inhibitor, 5-10 mg twice daily. The receptor comes from a human donor with alopecia areata. The chain recombines TRBV4-3 with TRBJ2-1; 9 bases fit TRBD2. The source was CD4+ T cells sorted from blood, collected at week 4, from a patient treated with tofacitinib. CDR3 amino acids: CASSQGRGGGVTEKQFF. The CDR3 nucleotides are TGCGCCAGCAGCCAAGGGAGAGGCGGGGGGGTCACAGAGAAGCAGTTCTTC.